The rows below give T cell receptor beta chains drawn from one sample of a study of blood T cell repertoires in COVID-19. Libraries were prepared by immunoSEQ multiplex PCR; TCRdb keeps only in-frame clonotypes and omits some of them. The data show tens of thousands of clones, over 65% seen once. The source material was peripheral blood. These receptors were obtained from a woman in her 70s with acute or convalescent COVID-19. Both conserved end residues are trimmed from each CDR3.

j_gene | v_gene | CDR3aa
TRBJ1-2 | TRBV9 | ASSVDRANYGYT
TRBJ2-1 | TRBV9 | ASSPIIAGSYNEQF
TRBJ2-5 | TRBV28 | ASSGETQY
TRBJ1-1 | TRBV7-9 | ASSLDIVNTEAF
TRBJ2-3 | TRBV14 | ASSRTGRTDTQY
TRBJ1-5 | TRBV6-5 | ASIGQVGNQPQH
TRBJ2-7 | TRBV7-2 | ASSLNPGQGY
TRBJ2-5 | TRBV5-1 | ASSTEGAPRETQY
TRBJ1-6 | TRBV5-1 | ASSFTQGKHNSPLH
TRBJ1-1 | TRBV19 | ASSNRGLTEAF
TRBJ1-1 | TRBV19 | ASYTGRGAEAF
TRBJ1-6 | TRBV27 | ASSRRQTSSYNSPLH
TRBJ2-2 | TRBV6-6 | ASSPTGGSSTGELF
TRBJ1-1 | TRBV7-2 | ASRYDRANTEAF
TRBJ2-2 | TRBV19 | ASSVQGDTGELF
TRBJ1-4 | TRBV9 | ASSFRGQGANEKLF
TRBJ1-3 | TRBV9 | ASSPYHRSSGNTIY
TRBJ1-2 | TRBV5-4 | ASSLGQLANYGYT
TRBJ2-5 | TRBV11-2 | ASSLIDFPRETQY